This paragraph reports one T cell receptor beta chain. As yet, its antigen is unknown. The CDR3 sequence is 13 residues long. Germline CDR1 and CDR2: SEHNR and FQNEAQ (reference sequence). V lost 1 base, J lost 7 bases, and 8 bases lay in between. MiXCR was run by TCRdb on the RT-PCR reads, yielding one entry per CDR3 protein. The sample carries around 7,200 distinct CDR3 sequences, about 86% recorded once. This specimen belongs to a study of yellow fever vaccine responses in identical twins. Whole-study results and caveats: Vaccine-induced T cell responses in twins were reportedly observed to appear partly convergent, partly personalized.

The chain joins TRBV7-9 to TRBJ2-1; a possible D gene is TRBD1 (5 bases). The clonotype was recovered from a woman aged 18-29 years who received the yellow fever vaccine. This specimen consisted of T cells from blood (PBMCs), unsorted or a sorted subset (not recorded which), obtained before or after yellow fever vaccination (not recorded which). The CDR3 DNA reads as TGTGCCAGCAGCTTAGAAGGGGTAAATGAGCAGTTCTTC. Protein sequence: CASSLEGVNEQFF.